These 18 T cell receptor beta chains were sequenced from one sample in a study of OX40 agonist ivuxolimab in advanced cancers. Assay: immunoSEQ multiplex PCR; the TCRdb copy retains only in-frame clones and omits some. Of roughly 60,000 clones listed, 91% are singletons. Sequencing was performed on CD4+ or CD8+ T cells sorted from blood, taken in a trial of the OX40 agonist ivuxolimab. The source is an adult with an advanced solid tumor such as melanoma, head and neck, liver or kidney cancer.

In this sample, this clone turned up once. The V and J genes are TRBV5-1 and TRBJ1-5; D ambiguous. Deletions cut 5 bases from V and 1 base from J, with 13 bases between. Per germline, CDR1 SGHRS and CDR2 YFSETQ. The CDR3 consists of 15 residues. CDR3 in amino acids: CASRPHVGSNQPQHF. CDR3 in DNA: TGCGCCAGCAGACCACACGTGGGAAGCAATCAGCCCCAGCATTTT. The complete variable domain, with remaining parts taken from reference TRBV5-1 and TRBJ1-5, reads KAGVTQTPRYLIKTRGQQVTLSCSPISGHRSVSWYQQTPGQGLQFLFEYFSETQRNKGNFPGRFSGRQFSNSRSEMNVSTLELGDSALYLCASRPHVGSNQPQHFGDGTRLSIL.

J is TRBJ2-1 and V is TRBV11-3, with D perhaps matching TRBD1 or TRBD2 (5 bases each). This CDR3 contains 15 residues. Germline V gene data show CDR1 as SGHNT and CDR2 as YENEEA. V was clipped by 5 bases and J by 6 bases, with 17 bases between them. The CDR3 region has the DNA TGTGCCAGCAGCCCGCCGACAGCTAGCATCAATGAGCAGTTCTTC. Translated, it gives CASSPPTASINEQFF. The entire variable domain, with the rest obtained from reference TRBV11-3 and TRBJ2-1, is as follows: EAGVVQSPRYKIIEKKQPVAFWCNPISGHNTLYWYLQNLGQGPELLIRYENEEAVDDSQLPKDRFSAERLKGVDSTLKIQPAELGDSAVYLCASSPPTASINEQFFGPGTRLTVL.

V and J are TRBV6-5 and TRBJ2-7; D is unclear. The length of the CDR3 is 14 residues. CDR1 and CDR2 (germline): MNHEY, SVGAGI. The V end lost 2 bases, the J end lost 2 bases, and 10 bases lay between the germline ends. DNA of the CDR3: TGTGCCAGCAGTTACACCTCCCCGGCCTACGAGCAGTACTTC. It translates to CASSYTSPAYEQYF.

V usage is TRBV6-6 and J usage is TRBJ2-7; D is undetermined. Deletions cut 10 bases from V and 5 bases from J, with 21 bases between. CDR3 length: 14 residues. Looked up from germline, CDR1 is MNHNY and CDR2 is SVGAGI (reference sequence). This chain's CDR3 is CATKTGLDSHEQYF. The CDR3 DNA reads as TGTGCCACCAAAACCGGGCTAGATAGCCACGAGCAGTACTTC.

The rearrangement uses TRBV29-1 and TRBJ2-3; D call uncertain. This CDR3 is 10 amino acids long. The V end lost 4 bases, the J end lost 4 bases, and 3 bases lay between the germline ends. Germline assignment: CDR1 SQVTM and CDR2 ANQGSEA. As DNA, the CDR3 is TGCAGCGTTGTGGCAGATACGCAGTATTTT. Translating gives CSVVADTQYF.

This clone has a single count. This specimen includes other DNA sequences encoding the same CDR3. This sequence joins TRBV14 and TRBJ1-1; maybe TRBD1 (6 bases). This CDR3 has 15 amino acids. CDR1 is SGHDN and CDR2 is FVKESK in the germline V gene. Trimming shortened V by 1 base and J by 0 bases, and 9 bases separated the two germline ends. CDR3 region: CASSQGAGVNTEAFF. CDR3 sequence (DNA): TGTGCCAGCAGCCAAGGAGCAGGGGTGAACACTGAAGCTTTCTTT.

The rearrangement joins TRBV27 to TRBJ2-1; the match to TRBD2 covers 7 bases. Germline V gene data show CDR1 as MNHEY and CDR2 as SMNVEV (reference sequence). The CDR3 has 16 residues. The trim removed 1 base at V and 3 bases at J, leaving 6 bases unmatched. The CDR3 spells CASSLYPAGNYNEQFF. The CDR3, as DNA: TGTGCCAGCAGTTTATATCCAGCGGGGAACTACAATGAGCAGTTCTTC.

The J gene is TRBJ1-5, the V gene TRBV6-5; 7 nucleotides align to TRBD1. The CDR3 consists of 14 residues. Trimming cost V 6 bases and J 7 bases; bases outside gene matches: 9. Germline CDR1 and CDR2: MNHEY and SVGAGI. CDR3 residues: CASSFTGDGQPQHF. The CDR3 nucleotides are TGTGCCAGCAGCTTTACAGGGGATGGACAGCCCCAGCATTTT.

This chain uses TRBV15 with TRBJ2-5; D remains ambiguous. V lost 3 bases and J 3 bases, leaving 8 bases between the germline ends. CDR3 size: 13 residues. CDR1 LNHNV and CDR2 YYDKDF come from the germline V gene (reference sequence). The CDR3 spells CATSSRAEETQYF. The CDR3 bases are TGTGCCACCAGCAGTAGGGCAGAAGAGACCCAGTACTTC.

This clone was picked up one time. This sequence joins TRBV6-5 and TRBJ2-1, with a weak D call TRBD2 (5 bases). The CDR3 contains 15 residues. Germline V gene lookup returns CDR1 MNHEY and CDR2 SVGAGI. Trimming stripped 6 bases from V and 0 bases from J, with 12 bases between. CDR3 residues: CASSLSEVSYNEQFF. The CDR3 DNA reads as TGTGCCAGCAGCCTTAGCGAAGTCTCCTACAATGAGCAGTTCTTC.

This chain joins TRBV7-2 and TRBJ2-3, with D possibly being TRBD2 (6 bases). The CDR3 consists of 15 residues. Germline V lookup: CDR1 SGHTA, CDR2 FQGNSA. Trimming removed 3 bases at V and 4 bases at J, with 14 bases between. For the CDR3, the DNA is TGTGCCAGCAGCTTTGGGTCGGGACTGGCAGATACGCAGTATTTT. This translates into CASSFGSGLADTQYF.

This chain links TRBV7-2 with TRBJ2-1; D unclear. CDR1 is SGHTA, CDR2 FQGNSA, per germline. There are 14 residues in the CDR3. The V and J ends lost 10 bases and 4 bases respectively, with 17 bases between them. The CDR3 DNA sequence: TGTGCCACCTCGCCATGGTACCCGTACAATGAGCAGTTCTTC. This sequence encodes CATSPWYPYNEQFF.

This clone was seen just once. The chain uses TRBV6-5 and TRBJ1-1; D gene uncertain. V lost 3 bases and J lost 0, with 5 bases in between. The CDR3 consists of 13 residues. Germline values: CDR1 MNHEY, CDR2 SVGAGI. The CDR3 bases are TGTGCCAGCAGTTATGCCTTGAACACTGAAGCTTTCTTT. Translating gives CASSYALNTEAFF.

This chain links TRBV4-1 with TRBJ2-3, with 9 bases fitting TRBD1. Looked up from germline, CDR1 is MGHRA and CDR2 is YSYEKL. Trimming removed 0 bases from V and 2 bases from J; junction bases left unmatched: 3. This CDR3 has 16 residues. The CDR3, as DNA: TGCGCCAGCAGCCAAGATGGGACAGGGATCACAGATACGCAGTATTTT. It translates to CASSQDGTGITDTQYF.

The CDR3 is CASSQSLAGAYEQYF. CDR3 coding DNA: TGCGCCAGCAGCCAAAGTCTAGCGGGAGCCTACGAGCAGTACTTC. This chain uses TRBV4-1 with TRBJ2-7, with 10 bases fitting TRBD2. Per germline, CDR1 MGHRA and CDR2 YSYEKL. The CDR3 is 15 amino acids. V was clipped by 2 bases and J by 2 bases; unmatched bases: 3.

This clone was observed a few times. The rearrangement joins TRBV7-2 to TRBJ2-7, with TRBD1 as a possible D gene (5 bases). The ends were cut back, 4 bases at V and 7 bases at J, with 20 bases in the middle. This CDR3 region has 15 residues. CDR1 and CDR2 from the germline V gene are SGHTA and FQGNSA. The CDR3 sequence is CASSSPQGVRWEQYF. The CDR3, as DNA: TGTGCCAGCAGCTCCCCTCAAGGGGTGCGATGGGAGCAGTACTTC. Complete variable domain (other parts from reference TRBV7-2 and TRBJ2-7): GAGVSQSPSNKVTEKGKDVELRCDPISGHTALYWYRQSLGQGLEFLIYFQGNSAPDKSGLPSDRFSAERTGGSVSTLTIQRTQQEDSAVYLCASSSPQGVRWEQYFGPGTRLTVT.

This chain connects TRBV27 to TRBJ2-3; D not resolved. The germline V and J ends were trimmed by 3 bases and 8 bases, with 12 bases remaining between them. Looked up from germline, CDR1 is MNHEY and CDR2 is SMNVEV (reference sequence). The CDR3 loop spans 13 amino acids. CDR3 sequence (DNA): TGTGCCAGCAGTTTTGACGCAGACATTACGCAGTATTTT. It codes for CASSFDADITQYF.

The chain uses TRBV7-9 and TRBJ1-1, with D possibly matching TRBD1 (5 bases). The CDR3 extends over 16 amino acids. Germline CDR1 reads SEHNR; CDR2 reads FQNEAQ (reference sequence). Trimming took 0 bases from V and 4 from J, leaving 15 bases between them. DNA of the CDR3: TGTGCCAGCAGCTTAGCCCAGACAGCTCTGGCCACTGAAGCTTTCTTT. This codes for CASSLAQTALATEAFF. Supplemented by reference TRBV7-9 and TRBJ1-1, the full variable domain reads DTGVSQNPRHKITKRGQNVTFRCDPISEHNRLYWYRQTLGQGPEFLTYFQNEAQLEKSRLLSDRFSAERPKGSFSTLEIQRTEQGDSAMYLCASSLAQTALATEAFFGQGTRLTVV.